Following are 16 T cell receptor beta chains from one sample sequenced in a study of PD-L1 blockade in urothelial cancer. The repertoire was sequenced with immunoSEQ multiplex PCR; TCRdb's copy has only in-frame clones and lacks some. The sample includes approximately 100,000 clones, about 90% seen only once; the top ten take about 0.91%. This specimen was PBMCs, taken around atezolizumab (anti-PD-L1) treatment. The receptors originated from an elderly woman with urothelial cancer.

This clone was observed once. The chain links TRBV6-1 to TRBJ1-5; 9 bases are a match to TRBD1. The CDR3 length is 14 residues. The V gene end was trimmed by 4 bases and the J gene end by 5 bases; junction bases not matched to a gene: 3. Germline V gives CDR1 MNHNS, CDR2 SASEGT. CDR3 sequence reads: CASSGGQGYQPQHF. In DNA form, the CDR3 reads TGTGCCAGCAGTGGGGGACAGGGATATCAGCCCCAGCATTTT.

This clone was counted a single time. The chain couples TRBV28 to TRBJ2-5; D is perhaps TRBD1 (5 bases). Germline values: CDR1 MDHEN, CDR2 SYDVKM. V dropped 3 bases and J dropped 3 bases, with 14 bases sitting between them. CDR3 length equals 15 residues. The CDR3 sequence is CASSLWSGNKETQYF. CDR3 DNA sequence: TGTGCCAGCAGTTTGTGGTCAGGGAACAAAGAGACCCAGTACTTC.

The J gene is TRBJ2-7, the V gene TRBV5-1; 7 bases map to TRBD2. The CDR3 consists of 14 residues. The V gene end was trimmed by 7 bases and the J gene end by 3 bases; junction bases not matched to a gene: 10. Per germline, CDR1 SGHRS and CDR2 YFSETQ. CDR3 DNA sequence: TGCGCCAGCCCAAGCGGGAAACTAAACTACGAGCAGTACTTC. It translates to CASPSGKLNYEQYF.

The chain has TRBV6-1 and TRBJ1-3; D unclear. The CDR3 is 16 amino acids. Germline V CDR1 and CDR2: MNHNS, SASEGT. Deletions cut 2 bases from V and 0 bases from J, with 11 bases between. CDR3 DNA: TGTGCCAGCAGTGAACAGGTTACCTCCTCTGGAAACACCATATATTTT. It encodes CASSEQVTSSGNTIYF.

The chain combines TRBV13 with TRBJ2-1; 14 bases match TRBD2. Germline values: CDR1 PRHDT, CDR2 FYEKMQ (reference sequence). V was pared by 0 bases and J by 4 bases, with 5 bases of the junction left unmatched. This CDR3 comprises 18 residues. CDR3 amino acids: CASSLGGGTSGSYNEQFF. The CDR3 region has the DNA TGTGCCAGCAGCTTAGGGGGTGGGACTAGCGGGAGTTACAATGAGCAGTTCTTC.

The chain links TRBV11-1 to TRBJ2-1, with a possible D match to TRBD2 (6 bases). The germline gives CDR1 SGHAT, CDR2 FQDESV (reference sequence). The CDR3 totals 13 residues. The germline V and J ends were trimmed by 7 bases and 9 bases, with 16 bases remaining between them. The CDR3 sequence: CASNPGGPSEQFF. DNA of the CDR3: TGTGCCAGCAACCCCGGGGGTCCCTCTGAGCAGTTCTTC. The variable domain in full, with the rest retrieved from reference TRBV11-1 and TRBJ2-1, is EAEVAQSPRYKITEKSQAVAFWCDPISGHATLYWYRQILGQGPELLVQFQDESVVDDSQLPKDRFSAERLKGVDSTLKIQPAELGDSAMYLCASNPGGPSEQFFGPGTRLTVL.

The chain links TRBV19 to TRBJ1-2; D may be TRBD1 (5 bases). CDR3 length: 15 amino acids. V was pared by 5 bases and J by 4 bases, with 17 bases between. Germline assignment: CDR1 LNHDA and CDR2 SQIVND (reference sequence). For the CDR3, the DNA is TGTGCCAGTAGTGACCAGGTGGGGCGAGTCTATGGCTACACCTTC. Its translation: CASSDQVGRVYGYTF.

The V gene is TRBV10-3, the J gene TRBJ1-1, with no clear D. Germline CDR1 is ENHRY and CDR2 is SYGVKD. The V end was cut by 7 bases, the J end by 9 bases, with 21 bases between. This CDR3 contains 14 residues. DNA for the CDR3: TGTGCCATCACAGTCGGGTTGAGTACTCACAAAGCTTTCTTT. Amino acid sequence: CAITVGLSTHKAFF.

This chain joins TRBV15 and TRBJ1-1; D gene uncertain. CDR3 length: 13 residues. Germline-derived CDR1 and CDR2 are LNHNV and YYDKDF (reference sequence). Trimming pared 0 bases from V and 7 bases from J, leaving 9 bases between. Here the CDR3 reads CATSRDQVGEAFF. The CDR3 DNA follows: TGTGCCACCAGCAGAGATCAGGTGGGTGAAGCTTTCTTT. The full variable domain, completed using reference TRBV15 and TRBJ1-1, is DAMVIQNPRYQVTQFGKPVTLSCSQTLNHNVMYWYQQKSSQAPKLLFHYYDKDFNNEADTPDNFQSRRPNTSFCFLDIRSPGLGDTAMYLCATSRDQVGEAFFGQGTRLTVV.

The chain combines TRBV14 with TRBJ1-3; a weak D match, TRBD1 (5 bases). Between the trimmed V and J ends, which lost 4 bases and 4 bases, there was a span of 11 bases. The CDR3 runs to 14 residues. Per germline, CDR1 SGHDN and CDR2 FVKESK. The CDR3 region is CASSPDTVGNTIYF. As DNA, the CDR3 is TGTGCCAGCAGCCCGGACACAGTAGGAAACACCATATATTTT. The full variable domain, with the rest looked up from reference TRBV14 and TRBJ1-3, is EAGVTQFPSHSVIEKGQTVTLRCDPISGHDNLYWYRRVMGKEIKFLLHFVKESKQDESGMPNNRFLAERTGGTYSTLKVQPAELEDSGVYFCASSPDTVGNTIYFGEGSWLTVV.

The genes are TRBV11-1 and TRBJ2-3, with 7 positions matching TRBD2. This CDR3 region has 16 residues. With 4 bases clipped from V and 0 bases from J, the junction kept 7 bases outside the gene matches. Per germline, CDR1 SGHAT and CDR2 FQDESV (reference sequence). The DNA of the CDR3 is TGTGCCAGCAGCTCCCAGGGACTACTTAGCACAGATACGCAGTATTTT. Translating it yields CASSSQGLLSTDTQYF.

The genes are TRBV13 and TRBJ1-1; D call uncertain. V dropped 2 bases and J dropped 0 bases, with 10 bases sitting between them. CDR1 and CDR2 from the germline V gene are PRHDT and FYEKMQ (reference sequence). The length of the CDR3 is 15 residues. Here the CDR3 reads CASSLREIMNTEAFF. The CDR3 DNA is TGTGCCAGCAGCTTAAGGGAGATAATGAACACTGAAGCTTTCTTT.

V usage is TRBV13 and J usage is TRBJ1-4, with TRBD1 matching 8 bases. The V gene end was trimmed by 5 bases and the J gene end by 3 bases; junction bases not matched to a gene: 11. Germline-derived CDR1 and CDR2 are PRHDT and FYEKMQ (reference sequence). CDR3 length: 17 residues. This CDR3 is CASSPGQGGVANEKLFF. The CDR3 coding sequence is TGTGCCAGCAGCCCAGGACAGGGAGGGGTAGCTAATGAAAAACTGTTTTTT.

The rearrangement joins TRBV9 to TRBJ2-1; 7 nucleotides align to TRBD1. The CDR3 sequence is 15 residues long. The trim removed 4 bases at V and 6 bases at J, leaving 10 bases unmatched. Germline loops: CDR1 SGDLS, CDR2 YYNGEE. In nucleotides, the CDR3 is TGTGCCAGCAGCCTTACGGGACAGTGGGGCAATGAGCAGTTCTTC. Its translation is CASSLTGQWGNEQFF.

V is TRBV7-3 and J is TRBJ2-7; D possibly corresponds to TRBD2 (6 bases). CDR1 is SGHTA, CDR2 FQGTGA, per germline. V lost 3 bases and J 5 bases, leaving 14 bases between the germline ends. The CDR3 extends over 14 amino acids. The CDR3 DNA reads as TGTGCCAGCAGCTTGGAGGGCGGACAAGACGAGCAGTACTTC. It yields the protein CASSLEGGQDEQYF.

V usage is TRBV28 and J usage is TRBJ1-3, with D unresolved. The CDR3 length is 17 residues. Germline CDR1 MDHEN, CDR2 SYDVKM. V shed 2 bases and J shed 0 bases, with 14 bases lying between them. This CDR3 is CASSLPLTFTSGNTIYF. In DNA, the CDR3 is TGTGCCAGCAGTTTACCCTTGACATTTACCTCTGGAAACACCATATATTTT.